This TCR beta chain emerged from a study of control samples from healthy donors and cancer patients (dated by TCRdb to the early 2020s). The germline ends are 9 bases apart after V is trimmed by 4 bases and J by 2 bases. The CDR3 has 14 amino acids, counting the end cysteine and phenylalanine. Just the 42-base CDR3 DNA is kept, in frame starting at base 1. CDR1 and CDR2 were assigned from the germline V gene as MGHRA and YSYEKL. In its sample, this clone was seen once. The specificity of this receptor is unknown. Per-base qualities were not stored, and no clone one base away is much larger. The method was the immunoSEQ multiplex PCR assay. TCRdb obtained this table from immuneACCESS and retained in-frame rearrangements with V and J assigned. These tables miss some clones; where compared with another copy, unresolved V genes account for less than half of the shortfall, and the remainder is unexplained. Within this sample are around 80,000 clones, with 91% of them counted one time only. Together, the top ten hold under 20% of the sample.

The specimen was blood. The chain joins TRBV4-1 to TRBJ1-5; TRBD1 is a weak D gene call, 5 bases matching. The TCR originated in a man aged 45-65 years in good health. For the CDR3, the sequence is CASSPRGGNQPQHF. The DNA sequence is as follows: TGCGCCAGCAGCCCGAGGGGAGGCAATCAGCCCCAGCATTTT.